The TCR beta chain under discussion was sequenced for a study of T-cell reconstitution after alpha-beta-depleted transplantation in children. Preparation of the TCRbeta library was carried out with unique molecular identifiers. MiXCR was run by TCRdb on the PCR reads, yielding one entry per CDR3 protein. The sample yields 150,000 to 200,000 distinct CDR3 sequences, about 6.4% seen once. CDR1 and CDR2 (germline): MGHRA, YSYEKL. The CDR3 consists of 13 residues. As concerns this clonotype: An end of the junction does not agree with germline; a read error may underlie this.

This sequence originates from a human donor who donated a stem cell graft to a child with Wiskott-Aldrich syndrome. The rearrangement joins TRBV4-1 to TRBJ2-7; possibly TRBD1 for D (5 bases). The sequenced sample was PBMCs from the stem cell graft donor, obtained from the stem cell graft. The CDR3 DNA reads TGTGCCATCAGCCTGGGGCGCCTACGCGAGCAGTACTTC. Residues: CAISLGRLREQYF.